The 20 T cell receptor beta chains in this list originate from one sample, sequenced in a study of tumor and adjacent non-tumor tissue in lung cancer. No cell sorting was done before RNA was extracted from the tissue. Three rounds of nested PCR, following a modified ARM-PCR protocol, produced the TCRbeta library. TCRdb re-called the multiplex PCR reads with MiXCR, one entry per CDR3 protein. The table has about 93,000 distinct CDR3 sequences, around 71% seen once. The sample comprised lung tumor tissue. The origin of the receptors is a man aged 60-69 years with non-small cell lung cancer.

A note on this clonotype: The missing conserved phenylalanine or tryptophan at the end of this CDR3 makes a read error likely. The chain uses TRBV7-9 and TRBJ2-7; 7 nucleotides align to TRBD1. The CDR3 loop spans 18 amino acids. Germline CDR1 reads SEHNR; CDR2 reads FQNEAQ (reference sequence). The CDR3 protein is CTSSQGGTDRLPFYEQYL. In DNA form, the CDR3 reads TGTACCAGCAGTCAAGGCGGCACGGACAGGCTACCATTTTACGAGCAGTACTTA.

This chain joins TRBV7-3 and TRBJ2-1; 9 positions agree with TRBD2. Germline values: CDR1 SGHTA, CDR2 FQGTGA. The CDR3 has 16 amino acids. Losses at the gene ends were 5 bases for V and 4 bases for J; bases not matched to a gene: 9. CDR3 in amino acids: CASSRWASGIYNEQFF. In nucleotides, the CDR3 is TGTGCCAGCAGCCGATGGGCTAGCGGGATTTACAATGAGCAGTTCTTC.

Turning to this clonotype: The CDR3 ends on some other residue instead of the conserved phenylalanine or tryptophan, so this is likely a read error. The chain recombines TRBV4-2 with TRBJ2-7; 7 positions match TRBD2. CDR1 LGHNA and CDR2 YNFKEQ come from the germline V gene. This CDR3 has 16 amino acids. CDR3 protein: CANSQASSGSSYEQYL. The CDR3 bases are TGTGCCAACAGCCAAGCGTCTAGCGGATCCTCCTACGAGCAGTACCTC.

On this clonotype: One junction end does not reproduce the germline sequence, and a read error may be involved. The chain uses TRBV12-3 or TRBV12-4 and TRBJ2-7, with a possible D match to TRBD1 (5 bases). This CDR3 has 16 amino acids. The DNA of the CDR3 is TGTGCCAGCAGTTTTTTCGGCTCGCGTAGGGGCTACGAACAGTACTTC. As protein: CASSFFGSRRGYEQYF.

For this clonotype: At one boundary the junction diverges from the germline segment, which might be a read error. The gene calls are TRBV11-1 and TRBJ2-7, with 8 bases matching TRBD2. CDR1 is SGHAT, CDR2 FQDESV, per germline (reference sequence). This CDR3 contains 15 residues. The CDR3 protein is CASGPPGGASFEQYF. The CDR3 DNA reads as TGTGCCAGTGGCCCTCCGGGAGGGGCCTCCTTCGAGCAGTACTTC.

On this clonotype: The CDR3 does not close with the conserved phenylalanine or tryptophan, likely indicating a read error. V gene TRBV4-1 combines with J gene TRBJ1-6; TRBD1 aligns across 11 bases. V shed 2 bases and J 6 bases; nucleotides not matched to a gene: 3. The CDR3 consists of 16 residues. Germline V gene sequence: CDR1 MGHRA, CDR2 YSYEKL. The CDR3 loop reads CASSQTGTGGNSPLHL. The CDR3 nucleotides read TGCGCCAGCAGCCAAACCGGGACAGGGGGTAATTCACCCCTCCACCTT.

As for this clonotype: At one end, the junction sequence differs from germline, possibly due to a read error. The rearrangement links TRBV12-3 or TRBV12-4 to TRBJ1-4, with 8 bases lining up with TRBD1. CDR3 length equals 17 residues. CDR3 sequence reads: CASSSPGQALTNEKLFF. In DNA form, the CDR3 reads TGTGCCAGTAGTTCACCGGGACAGGCGTTAACTAATGAAAAGCTGTTTTTT.

Turning to this clonotype: One base away lies a much larger clone, so this may be a sequencing read error. The V call is TRBV29-1, the J call TRBJ1-2; the D gene is possibly TRBD1 (6 bases). The V gene's germline CDR1 is SQVTM and CDR2 ANQGSEA. Trimming took 6 bases from V and 3 from J, leaving 11 bases between them. The CDR3 consists of 12 residues. CDR3 region: CSVRAGDYGYTF. The CDR3 DNA sequence: TGCAGCGTAAGGGCAGGGGACTATGGCTACACCTTC.

About this clonotype itself: The CDR3 carries no conserved terminal phenylalanine or tryptophan, so it likely arises from a read error. V and J are TRBV12-3 or TRBV12-4 and TRBJ1-1; maybe TRBD1 (5 bases). The CDR3 is 14 amino acids. CDR3 DNA: TGTGCCATCAGTAAAGACCGGGGGTTAGGGGAAGCTTTCATT. It encodes CAISKDRGLGEAFI.

This clonotype was detected a few times. A read error may explain this, as a much larger clone is one base away. The CDR3 reads CASGLSGLAGTRGNEQFF. Written as DNA, the CDR3 is TGTGCTAGTGGTTTGAGCGGACTAGCGGGAACTAGGGGCAATGAGCAGTTCTTC. The chain couples TRBV12-5 to TRBJ2-1; TRBD2 matches at 12 bases. The CDR3 loop spans 18 amino acids. The V gene's germline CDR1 is LGHNT and CDR2 FRNRAP. The trim removed 2 bases at V and 6 bases at J, leaving 11 bases unmatched.

To note about this clonotype: The final CDR3 position lacks the conserved phenylalanine or tryptophan, pointing to a likely read error. It is unclear where the CDR3 begins or ends on the DNA, so no DNA is shown, and the CDR3 is as TCRdb lists it. The V call is TRBV12-3 or TRBV12-4, the J call TRBJ2-2. The CDR3 spans 12 amino acids, including both terminal residues. The CDR3 loop reads CASSIGAGELSY.

This clonotype was picked up a small number of times. This may stem from a read error, because a much larger clone lies one nucleotide away. J is TRBJ2-7 and V is TRBV6-6; 8 positions match TRBD1. The CDR3 loop spans 17 amino acids. The germline V gene encodes CDR1 MNHNY and CDR2 SVGAGI (reference sequence). CDR3 nucleotides: TGTGCCGGCAGTTACTCCGGACAGGGACATGCCCCCTACGAGCAGTACTTC. It specifies CAGSYSGQGHAPYEQYF.

Notes on this clonotype: A junction boundary mismatches the germline segment, possibly from a read error. The chain uses TRBV6-6 and TRBJ2-7; D uncertain. Germline values: CDR1 MNHNY, CDR2 SVGAGI (reference sequence). This CDR3 has 12 amino acids. The CDR3 region has the DNA TGTGTCAGCAGCCGCCACGGCTACGTGCAGTACTTC. This codes for CVSSRHGYVQYF.

The rearrangement uses TRBV12-3 or TRBV12-4 and TRBJ2-7; possible D gene TRBD1, 5 bases. The V gene lost 11 bases and the J gene lost 4 bases, with 18 bases spanning the gap. There are 13 residues in the CDR3. CDR3 in amino acids: CACNLNRPYEQYF. The CDR3, as DNA: TGTGCCTGCAATTTGAACAGGCCTTACGAGCAGTACTTC.

This clonotype was detected ten times or more. V gene TRBV20-1 combines with J gene TRBJ2-1; unclear D gene. The V gene's germline CDR1 is DFQATT and CDR2 SNEGSKA (reference sequence). CDR3 length: 14 amino acids. The ends were cut back, 0 bases at V and 0 bases at J, with 6 bases in the middle. The CDR3 region has the DNA TGCAGTGCTAGAGATCTTAGCTCCTACAATGAGCAGTTCTTC. This gives the protein CSARDLSSYNEQFF.

The chain couples TRBV20-1 to TRBJ2-1; a weak D match, TRBD1 (6 bases). CDR3 length: 18 residues. V was clipped by 6 bases and J by 2 bases, with 26 bases between them. Germline V lookup: CDR1 DFQATT, CDR2 SNEGSKA (reference sequence). CDR3 nucleotides: TGCAGTGCCATCATTAAGGCCGCCGGGACAAAGCCCTACAATGAGCAGTTCTTC. It translates to CSAIIKAAGTKPYNEQFF.

To note about this clonotype: Lacking the conserved final phenylalanine or tryptophan, this CDR3 likely reflects a read error. The J gene is TRBJ1-4, the V gene TRBV12-3 or TRBV12-4; tentative D call: TRBD1 (6 bases). The CDR3 sequence is 14 residues long. Between the trimmed V and J ends, which lost 3 bases and 10 bases, there was a span of 15 bases. DNA for the CDR3: TGTGCCAGCAGTTTGTCAGGGGAGAGAGGAAAACTGTTTCTT. It translates to CASSLSGERGKLFL.

This clonotype was detected once. V and J are TRBV5-5 and TRBJ2-5; D is possibly TRBD2 (5 bases). V lost 0 bases and J lost 5, with 8 bases in between. Germline V gene lookup returns CDR1 SGHKS and CDR2 YYEKEE (reference sequence). The CDR3 spans 13 residues. In nucleotides, the CDR3 is TGTGCCAGCAGCTTGGGCGGGTTCGAGACCCAGTACTTC. This sequence encodes CASSLGGFETQYF. Supplemented by reference TRBV5-5 and TRBJ2-5, the full variable domain reads DAGVTQSPTHLIKTRGQQVTLRCSPISGHKSVSWYQQVLGQGPQFIFQYYEKEERGRGNFPDRFSARQFPNYSSELNVNALLLGDSALYLCASSLGGFETQYFGPGTRLLVL.

The V call is TRBV6-6, the J call TRBJ1-1; D is unclear. The CDR3 length is 14 residues. The germline gives CDR1 MNHNY, CDR2 SVGAGI (reference sequence). The CDR3 spells CVGRGGSGNTEAFF. The CDR3 coding sequence is TGTGTCGGGAGAGGAGGGTCGGGAAACACTGAAGCTTTCTTT.

As for this clonotype: This likely comes from a read error, as the CDR3 has no conserved phenylalanine or tryptophan at its end. The chain employs TRBV2 and TRBJ2-2; D is tentatively TRBD1 or TRBD2 (6 bases each). CDR3 length: 15 residues. The V gene's germline CDR1 is SNHLY and CDR2 FYNNEI. The CDR3 DNA reads as TGTGACAGCAGTGAGAGGGGGGTTGACACCGGGGAGCTGTTTTTA. Translated, it gives CDSSERGVDTGELFL.